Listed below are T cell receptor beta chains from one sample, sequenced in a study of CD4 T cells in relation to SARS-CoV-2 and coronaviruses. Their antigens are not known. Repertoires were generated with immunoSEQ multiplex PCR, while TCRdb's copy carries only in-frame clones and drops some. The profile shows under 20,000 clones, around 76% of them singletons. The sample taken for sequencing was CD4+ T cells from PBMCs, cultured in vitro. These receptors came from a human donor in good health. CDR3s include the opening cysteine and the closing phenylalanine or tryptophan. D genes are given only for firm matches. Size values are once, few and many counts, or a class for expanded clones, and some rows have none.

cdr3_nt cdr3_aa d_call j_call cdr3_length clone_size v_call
TGTGCCGTAGGGACTAGCGGAACAGATACGCAGTATTTT CAVGTSGTDTQYF TRBD2 TRBJ2-3 13 . TRBV10-3
TGTGCCAGCAGGGCGAAGACCGGGATCTCCTACAATGAGCAGTTCTTC CASRAKTGISYNEQFF . TRBJ2-1 16 . TRBV7-2
TGTGCCGGCAGGGTTGATGGGGCCAACGTCCTGACTTTC CAGRVDGANVLTF . TRBJ2-6 13 . TRBV19
TGTGCCTGGGCGCCCGGGTCCTACGAGCAGTACTTC CAWAPGSYEQYF . TRBJ2-7 12 . TRBV30
TGTGCCACCGGGAGGGGGCCCGGGGCTAGCTCCTACAATGAGCAGTTCTTC CATGRGPGASSYNEQFF . TRBJ2-1 17 . TRBV3-1/TRBV3-2
TGTGCCAGCAGCTTAGCGACAGGGCGCTATGGCTACACCTTC CASSLATGRYGYTF TRBD1 TRBJ1-2 14 . TRBV7-8
TGCGCCAGCAGCCAAGTTTTTAGGGCAAACTCTGGAAACACCATATATTTT CASSQVFRANSGNTIYF . TRBJ1-3 17 . TRBV4-3
TGTGCCAGCAGTGAAATCGGTCCTAATGAAAAACTGTTTTTT CASSEIGPNEKLFF . TRBJ1-4 14 . TRBV25-1
TGTGCCGCAGCCGGCTCTGGAAACACCATATATTTT CAAAGSGNTIYF . TRBJ1-3 12 . TRBV10-3
TGTGCCAGCAGTGAAAACTGGGACACCTACGAGCAGTACTTC CASSENWDTYEQYF . TRBJ2-7 14 . TRBV25-1
TGTGCCACCAGTGACCCGACAGGGTTTGAGCAGTTCTTC CATSDPTGFEQFF TRBD1 TRBJ2-1 13 . TRBV24-1
TGTGCCAGCAGCGCCGATGGGGCAGAATACAATGAGCAGTTCTTC CASSADGAEYNEQFF . TRBJ2-1 15 . TRBV9
TGCGCCAGCAGCCAAGAGTCGGGACCTACTGAAGCTTTCTTT CASSQESGPTEAFF . TRBJ1-1 14 . TRBV4-1
TGTGCCAGTAGCTGGTCCCCCATCATCGGTGAGGCTTTCTTT CASSWSPIIGEAFF . TRBJ1-1 14 . TRBV19
TGTGCCAGCTCACCGACGGGGGTCCAAGAGACCCAGTACTTC CASSPTGVQETQYF . TRBJ2-5 14 . TRBV18
TGTGCCAGCAGCTTATTCGCGGAGAATAATTCACCCCTCCACTTT CASSLFAENNSPLHF . TRBJ1-6 15 . TRBV7-6
TGTGCCAGCAGCGTAGGAGAGGTGGGAAACATTCAGTACTTC CASSVGEVGNIQYF . TRBJ2-4 14 . TRBV9
TGCAGCGCTCGGACAGGGGCAGTCACTAATGAAAAACTGTTTTTT CSARTGAVTNEKLFF TRBD1 TRBJ1-4 15 . TRBV29-1
TGCAGCGTTGAAGCGGGTTCACCATATGGCTACACCTTC CSVEAGSPYGYTF . TRBJ1-2 13 . TRBV29-1
TGTGCCAGCAGTTTCCAGGGGTATAGCAATCAGCCCCAGCATTTT CASSFQGYSNQPQHF . TRBJ1-5 15 . TRBV27
TGTGCCAGCAGCCCCGGTGCGGGCCCACCCTCCTACGAGCAGTACTTC CASSPGAGPPSYEQYF . TRBJ2-7 16 . TRBV5-4
TGCGCCAGCAGCACGGGACGGGGCCCTTTCTCTGGAAACACCATATATTTT CASSTGRGPFSGNTIYF . TRBJ1-3 17 . TRBV5-1
TGTGCCAGCACAGGGATCTCCTACGAGCAGTACTTC CASTGISYEQYF . TRBJ2-7 12 few TRBV6-1
TGTGCCAGCAGTACCCTTGTGGATACGCAGTATTTT CASSTLVDTQYF . TRBJ2-3 12 . TRBV12-3/TRBV12-4
TGTGCCAGTAGTATGGAACGACTAGCGGGAGGTCAAGAGACCCAGTACTTC CASSMERLAGGQETQYF TRBD2 TRBJ2-5 17 . TRBV19
TGTGCCAGCTCACCGGCCCAACAAGAGACCCAGTACTTC CASSPAQQETQYF . TRBJ2-5 13 . TRBV18
TGTGCCAGCAGTTACTGGACTAATGAAAAACTGTTTTTT CASSYWTNEKLFF . TRBJ1-4 13 . TRBV6-5
TGTGCCAGCAGCTTCGAAGTACAAGAGACCCAGTACTTC CASSFEVQETQYF . TRBJ2-5 13 . TRBV5-6
TGTGCCAGCAGCCCCAACAGGGGTAGCACAGATACGCAGTATTTT CASSPNRGSTDTQYF TRBD1 TRBJ2-3 15 . TRBV7-9
TGCGCCAGCAGCCAAGGGAGCCGAGATACGCAGTATTTT CASSQGSRDTQYF . TRBJ2-3 13 . TRBV4-3
TGTGCCAGCAGTTACTGGACACGGGGTATGAACACTGAAGCTTTCTTT CASSYWTRGMNTEAFF . TRBJ1-1 16 . TRBV6-2/TRBV6-3
TGTGCCAGCAGCTTATTTGGCGGGGGGCTAAATGAGCAGTTCTTC CASSLFGGGLNEQFF TRBD2 TRBJ2-1 15 once TRBV11-2
TGTGCCAGCCAGAGTTGGGGGCGCCTTAACTATGGCTACACCTTC CASQSWGRLNYGYTF . TRBJ1-2 15 . TRBV7-9
TGTGCCAGCAGTGAAGCGCTCGATACGCAGTATTTT CASSEALDTQYF . TRBJ2-3 12 . TRBV6-1
TGCGCCAGCAGCCAAGAACAGGGGGCCTACGAGCAGTACTTC CASSQEQGAYEQYF TRBD1 TRBJ2-7 14 . TRBV4-3
TGTGCCAGCAGCTTAGACCCTGCACCCGGGGAGCTGTTTTTT CASSLDPAPGELFF . TRBJ2-2 14 . TRBV13
TGCGCCAGCAGCCGGGGGGCAACTAGCGGGGTGAGGGAGCAGTACTTC CASSRGATSGVREQYF TRBD2 TRBJ2-7 16 . TRBV4-3
TGTGCCAGTAGTATAGATCTGGGGGCTTCTGGAAACACCATATATTTT CASSIDLGASGNTIYF . TRBJ1-3 16 . TRBV19
TGTGCCAGCAGCCAAGATGTTGGGGGGAGCCGCAATCAGCCCCAGCATTTT CASSQDVGGSRNQPQHF . TRBJ1-5 17 once TRBV3-1/TRBV3-2
TGTGCCAGCAGCCAAGGGACTAGAGTCGGTGGGGAGCAGTTCTTC CASSQGTRVGGEQFF TRBD2 TRBJ2-1 15 few TRBV3-1/TRBV3-2
TGCAGCTGCCGGGTGGGTCTCAATCAGCCCCAGCATTTT CSCRVGLNQPQHF . TRBJ1-5 13 . TRBV29-1
TGTGCCAGCAGCCCACCGCCCTCATTGAGCATGAACACTGAAGCTTTCTTT CASSPPPSLSMNTEAFF . TRBJ1-1 17 once TRBV6-2/TRBV6-3
TGTGCCAGCAGCCAAGGGGACTTCAGCGGGGGGGCGACGGAGCAGTTCTTC CASSQGDFSGGATEQFF TRBD2 TRBJ2-1 17 . TRBV3-1/TRBV3-2
TGTGCCAGCAGCTTAGCGGGAGGACCCTACGAGCAGTACTTC CASSLAGGPYEQYF TRBD2 TRBJ2-7 14 . TRBV7-3
TGTGCCAGCAGCGCCCGCCAGGGGGCGGGAGAAAAACTGTTTTTT CASSARQGAGEKLFF TRBD1 TRBJ1-4 15 . TRBV9
TGTGCCTGGAGTGGAGGACAGAACTATGGCTACACCTTC CAWSGGQNYGYTF . TRBJ1-2 13 . TRBV30
TGTGCCAGCAGTGAGTGGACTAGCGGGAACACCGGGGAGCTGTTTTTT CASSEWTSGNTGELFF TRBD2 TRBJ2-2 16 few TRBV2
TGTGCCAGCAGCTCCGAGGACGGAAGGGGTCAGCCCCAGCATTTT CASSSEDGRGQPQHF . TRBJ1-5 15 . TRBV5-5
TGTGCCAGCAGCCCTGGAGGCAGTAACTATGGCTACACCTTC CASSPGGSNYGYTF . TRBJ1-2 14 . TRBV5-6
TGTGCCAGCATCGCGACTAGCGGGAGTCCGCAGTACTTC CASIATSGSPQYF TRBD2 TRBJ2-7 13 . TRBV12-3/TRBV12-4
TGTGCCAGCAGCTTAGCGTTAGGGCGGACGTCTGAAGCTTTCTTT CASSLALGRTSEAFF . TRBJ1-1 15 . TRBV7-2
TGTGCCAGCAGCTTACGGGGAGCGGGCGAGCAGTACTTC CASSLRGAGEQYF . TRBJ2-7 13 . TRBV7-9
TGTGCCAGTAGTATGGCAGCAGGGGGAAGGACTGAAGCTTTCTTT CASSMAAGGRTEAFF TRBD1 TRBJ1-1 15 . TRBV19
TGCGCCAGCAGATTCGGACAGGGGGCGGGGGAGCAGTACTTC CASRFGQGAGEQYF TRBD1 TRBJ2-7 14 . TRBV5-1
TGTGCCAGCAGTTCAGGGTACTCCTACGAGCAGTACTTC CASSSGYSYEQYF . TRBJ2-7 13 . TRBV28
TGTGCCAGCAGTTACGTCACCTCTACTCGGATAACCGGGGAGCTGTTTTTT CASSYVTSTRITGELFF . TRBJ2-2 17 . TRBV7-9
TGTGCCAGCTCACCAGACTCGCAGACCCAGTACTTC CASSPDSQTQYF . TRBJ2-5 12 once TRBV18
TGTGCCTCCCGGAGGGACAGGGAAAAGGATCAGCCCCAGCATTTT CASRRDREKDQPQHF TRBD1 TRBJ1-5 15 once TRBV6-5
TGTGCCAGCTCACCCGCACTAGCGGGGGCGGCGGTTGAGCAGTTCTTC CASSPALAGAAVEQFF TRBD2 TRBJ2-1 16 . TRBV18
TGTGCCTGGAGTCTCGGGACTATCTACGAGCAGTACTTC CAWSLGTIYEQYF TRBD2 TRBJ2-7 13 . TRBV30